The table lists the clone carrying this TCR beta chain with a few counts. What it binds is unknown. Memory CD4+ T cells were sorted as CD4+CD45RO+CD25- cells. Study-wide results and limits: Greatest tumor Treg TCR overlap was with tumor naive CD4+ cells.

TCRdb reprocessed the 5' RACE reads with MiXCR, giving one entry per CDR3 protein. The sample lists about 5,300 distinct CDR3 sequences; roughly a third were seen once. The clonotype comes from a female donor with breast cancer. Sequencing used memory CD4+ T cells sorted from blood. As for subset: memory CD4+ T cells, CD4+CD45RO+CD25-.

DNA for the CDR3: TGCGCCAGCAGCCAGGGACAGGGGACGAGGTGGGGGAATTCACCCCTCCACTTT. Protein sequence: CASSQGQGTRWGNSPLHF. V gene TRBV4-1 combines with J gene TRBJ1-6, with 10 nucleotides matching TRBD1. Germline CDR1 reads MGHRA; CDR2 reads YSYEKL. The CDR3 extends over 18 amino acids. V gave up 3 bases and J gave up 7 bases; unmatched junction bases: 12.